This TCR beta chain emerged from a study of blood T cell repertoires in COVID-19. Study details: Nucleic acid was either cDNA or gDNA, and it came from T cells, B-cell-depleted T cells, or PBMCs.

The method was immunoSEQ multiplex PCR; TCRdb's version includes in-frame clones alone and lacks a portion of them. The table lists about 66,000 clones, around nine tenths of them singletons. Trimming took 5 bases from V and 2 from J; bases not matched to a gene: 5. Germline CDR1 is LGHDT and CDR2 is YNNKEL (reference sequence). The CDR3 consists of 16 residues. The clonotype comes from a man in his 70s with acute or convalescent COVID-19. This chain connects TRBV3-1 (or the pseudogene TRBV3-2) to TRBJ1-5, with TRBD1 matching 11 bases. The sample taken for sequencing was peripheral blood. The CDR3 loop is CASSGQGADGNQPQHF. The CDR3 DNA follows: TGTGCCAGCAGCGGACAGGGGGCGGATGGCAATCAGCCCCAGCATTTT.